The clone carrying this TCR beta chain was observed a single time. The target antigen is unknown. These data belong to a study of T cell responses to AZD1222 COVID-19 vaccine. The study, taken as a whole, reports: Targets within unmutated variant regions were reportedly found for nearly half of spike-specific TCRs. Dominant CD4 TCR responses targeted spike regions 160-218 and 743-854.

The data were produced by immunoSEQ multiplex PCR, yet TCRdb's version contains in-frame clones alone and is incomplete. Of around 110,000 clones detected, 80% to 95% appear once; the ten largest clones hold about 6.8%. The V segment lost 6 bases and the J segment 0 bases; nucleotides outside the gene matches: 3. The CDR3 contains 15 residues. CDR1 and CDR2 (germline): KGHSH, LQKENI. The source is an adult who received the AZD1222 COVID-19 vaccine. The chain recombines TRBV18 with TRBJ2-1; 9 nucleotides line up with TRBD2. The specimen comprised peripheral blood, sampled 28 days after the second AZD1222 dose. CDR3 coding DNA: TGTGCCAGCTCTCCGACTAGCGGCTCCTACAATGAGCAGTTCTTC. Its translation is CASSPTSGSYNEQFF.